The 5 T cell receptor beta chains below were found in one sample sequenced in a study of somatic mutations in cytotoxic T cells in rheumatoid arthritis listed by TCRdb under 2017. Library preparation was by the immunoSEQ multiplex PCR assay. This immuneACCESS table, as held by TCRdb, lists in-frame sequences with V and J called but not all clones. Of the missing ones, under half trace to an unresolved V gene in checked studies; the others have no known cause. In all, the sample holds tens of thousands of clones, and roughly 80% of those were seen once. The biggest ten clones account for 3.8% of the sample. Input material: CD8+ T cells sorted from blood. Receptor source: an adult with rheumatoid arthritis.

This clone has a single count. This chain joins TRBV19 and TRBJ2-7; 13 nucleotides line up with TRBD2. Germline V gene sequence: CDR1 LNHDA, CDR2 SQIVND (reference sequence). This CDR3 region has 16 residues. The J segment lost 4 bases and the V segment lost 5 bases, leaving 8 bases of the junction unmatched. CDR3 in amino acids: CASSWTGTSGAYEQYF. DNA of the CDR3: TGTGCCAGTAGTTGGACCGGGACTAGCGGGGCTTACGAGCAGTACTTC.

CDR3 loop: CASSEALQGSGNTIYF. CDR3 nucleotides: TGTGCCAGCAGTGAAGCGCTTCAAGGGTCTGGAAACACCATATATTTT. The rearrangement joins TRBV2 to TRBJ1-3; no firm D call. V was clipped by 0 bases and J by 1 base, with 10 bases between them. The CDR3 consists of 16 residues. The germline CDR1 and CDR2 sequences are SNHLY and FYNNEI.

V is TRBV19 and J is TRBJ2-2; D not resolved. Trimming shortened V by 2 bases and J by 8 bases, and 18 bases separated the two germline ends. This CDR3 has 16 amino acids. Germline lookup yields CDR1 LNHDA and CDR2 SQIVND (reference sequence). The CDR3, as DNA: TGTGCCAGTAGTATAAGTGGCTTGAGTAATACTGGGGAGCTGTTTTTT. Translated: CASSISGLSNTGELFF.

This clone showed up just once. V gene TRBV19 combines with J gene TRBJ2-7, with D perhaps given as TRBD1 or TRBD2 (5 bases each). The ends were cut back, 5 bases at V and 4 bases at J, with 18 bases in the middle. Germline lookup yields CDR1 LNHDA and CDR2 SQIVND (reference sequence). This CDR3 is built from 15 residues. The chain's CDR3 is CASSRGWGSGYEQYF. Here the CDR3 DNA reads TGTGCCAGTAGTCGAGGGTGGGGGTCTGGATACGAGCAGTACTTC.

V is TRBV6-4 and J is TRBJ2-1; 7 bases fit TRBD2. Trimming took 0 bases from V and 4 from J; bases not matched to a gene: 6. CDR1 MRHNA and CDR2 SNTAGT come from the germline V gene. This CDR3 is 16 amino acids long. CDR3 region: CASSDSPGGDYNEQFF. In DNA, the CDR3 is TGTGCCAGCAGTGACTCCCCGGGGGGAGATTACAATGAGCAGTTCTTC.